This TCR beta chain was observed in a study of CD8+CD57+ T cells in acquired aplastic anemia. At the level of the study: The DNA of sorted CD4+ and CD8+ cells averaged approximately 3.4 ug.

CD8+CD57+ cell expansion, shown by flow cytometry, had occurred in the patients selected for sequencing. TCR beta VDJ combinations and CDR3 sequences were profiled from genomic DNA. TCRdb independently ran MiXCR on the reads; one entry per CDR3 protein. This sample has approximately 300,000 distinct CDR3 sequences; under 60% occur once, and the top ten carry 1.3%. V gave up 9 bases and J gave up 5 bases; unmatched junction bases: 9. Germline V CDR1 and CDR2: LNHNV, YYDKDF (reference sequence). The CDR3 extends over 13 amino acids. Material: sorted CD4+, CD8+, or CD8+CD57+ T cells (not recorded which) from PBMCs. The chain recombines TRBV15 with TRBJ2-5; 7 nucleotides agree with TRBD2. The receptor was isolated from a human donor with aplastic anemia. CDR3 sequence (DNA): TGTGCCACTTCTTTGGGAGCGGGGGAGACCCAGTACTTC. Translated: CATSLGAGETQYF.